This T cell receptor beta chain was captured by sequencing in a study of cytomegalovirus exposure and HLA in healthy donors. This clone has only a few counts. Antigen: not known. The V and J ends lost 7 bases and 9 bases, in that order; junction bases with no gene match: 11. This CDR3 comprises 14 residues. The germline V gene has CDR1 LNHDA and CDR2 SQIVND (reference sequence). PCR used 60 Vbeta primers and 13 Jbeta primers. Only in-frame clones appear in the TCRdb table, and some are missing; sequencing was by immunoSEQ multiplex PCR. The sample has 170,000 or so clones, 84% seen once. Findings and limits, study-wide: Analyses of presence and absence presupposed an approximately uniform sequencing depth across donors.

This sequence was found in a girl aged 10 to 17 in good health and CMV-seropositive. The rearrangement links TRBV19 to TRBJ1-1; TRBD1 agrees at 10 bases. Source material: PBMCs. The CDR3 DNA reads as TGTGCCAGTATTCGCCCCGGGACAGGGGCCAAAGCTTTCTTT. Translating gives CASIRPGTGAKAFF.